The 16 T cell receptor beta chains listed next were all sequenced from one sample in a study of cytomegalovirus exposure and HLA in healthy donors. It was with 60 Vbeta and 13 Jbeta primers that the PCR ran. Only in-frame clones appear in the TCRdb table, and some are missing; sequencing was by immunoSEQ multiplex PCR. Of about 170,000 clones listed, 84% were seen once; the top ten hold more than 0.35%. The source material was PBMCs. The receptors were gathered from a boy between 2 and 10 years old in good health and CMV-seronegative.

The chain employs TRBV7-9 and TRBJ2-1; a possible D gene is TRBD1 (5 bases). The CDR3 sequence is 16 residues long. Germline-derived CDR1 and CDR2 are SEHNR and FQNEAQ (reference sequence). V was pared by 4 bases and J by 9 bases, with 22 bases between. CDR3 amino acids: CASSSPTVTPLGEQFF. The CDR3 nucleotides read TGTGCCAGCAGCTCCCCGACAGTAACCCCGTTGGGTGAGCAGTTCTTC.

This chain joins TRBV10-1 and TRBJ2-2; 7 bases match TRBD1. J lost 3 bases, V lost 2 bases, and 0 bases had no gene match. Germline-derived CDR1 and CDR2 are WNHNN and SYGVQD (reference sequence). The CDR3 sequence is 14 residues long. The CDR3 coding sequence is TGCGCCAGCAGTGAGGGGACAGACACCGGGGAGCTGTTTTTT. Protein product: CASSEGTDTGELFF.

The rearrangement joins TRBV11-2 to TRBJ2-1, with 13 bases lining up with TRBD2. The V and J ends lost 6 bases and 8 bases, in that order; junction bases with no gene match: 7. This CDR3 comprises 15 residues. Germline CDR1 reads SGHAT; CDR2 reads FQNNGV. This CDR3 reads CASSTSGRALDEQFF. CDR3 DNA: TGTGCCAGCAGTACTAGCGGGAGGGCCCTGGATGAGCAGTTCTTC.

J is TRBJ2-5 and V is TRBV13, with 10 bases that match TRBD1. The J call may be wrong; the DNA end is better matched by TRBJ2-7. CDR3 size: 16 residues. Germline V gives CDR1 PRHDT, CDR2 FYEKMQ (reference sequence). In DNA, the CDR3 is TGTGCCAGCAGCTCCTCCCCCGGGACAGGGGCTTACGAGCAGTACTTC. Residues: CASSSSPGTGAYEQYF.

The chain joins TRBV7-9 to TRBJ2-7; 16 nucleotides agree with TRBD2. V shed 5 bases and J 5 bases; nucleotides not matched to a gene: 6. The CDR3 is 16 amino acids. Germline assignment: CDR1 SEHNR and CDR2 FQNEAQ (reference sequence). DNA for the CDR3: TGTGCCAGCAGCACCGGGACTAGCGGGAGGGCGCACGAGCAGTACTTC. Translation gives CASSTGTSGRAHEQYF.

CDR3 bases: TGCGCCAGGCCAACTGGACAGGCCCCGGGAGGGGAGCAGTACTTC. Residues: CARPTGQAPGGEQYF. The J gene is TRBJ2-7, the V gene TRBV5-1, with a tentative D call TRBD2 (8 bases). This CDR3 is 15 amino acids long. Trimming cost V 8 bases and J 7 bases, with 25 bases left between them. The germline V gene has CDR1 SGHRS and CDR2 YFSETQ.

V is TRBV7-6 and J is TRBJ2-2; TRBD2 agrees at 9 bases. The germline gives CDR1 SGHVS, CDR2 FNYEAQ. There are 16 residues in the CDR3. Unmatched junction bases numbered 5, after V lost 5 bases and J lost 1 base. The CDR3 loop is CASSKWTSENTGELFF. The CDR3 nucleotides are TGTGCCAGCAGCAAGTGGACTAGCGAGAACACCGGGGAGCTGTTTTTT.

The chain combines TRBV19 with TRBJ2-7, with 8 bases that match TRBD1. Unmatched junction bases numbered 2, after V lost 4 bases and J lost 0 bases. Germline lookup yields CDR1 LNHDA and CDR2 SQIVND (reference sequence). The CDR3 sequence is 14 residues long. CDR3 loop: CASSRDRISYEQYF. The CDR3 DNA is TGTGCCAGTAGTAGGGACAGGATCTCCTACGAGCAGTACTTC.

The CDR3 protein is CASSSTSGRSYEQYF. CDR3 in DNA: TGTGCCAGCAGTTCGACTAGCGGCAGATCCTACGAGCAGTACTTC. This chain uses TRBV27 with TRBJ2-7; TRBD2 matches at 9 bases. The CDR3 runs 15 residues. The germline CDR1 and CDR2 sequences are MNHEY and SMNVEV (reference sequence). V dropped 4 bases and J dropped 1; count of bases not matched to a gene: 5.

The CDR3 protein is CASSLPQAGDGTDTQYF. In nucleotides, the CDR3 is TGCGCCAGCAGCTTGCCCCAAGCGGGAGATGGCACAGATACGCAGTATTTT. The gene calls are TRBV5-1 and TRBJ2-3; the match to TRBD2 covers 8 bases. V lost 1 base to trimming and J lost 1 base; unmatched junction nucleotides: 8. This CDR3 spans 17 amino acids. Germline assignment: CDR1 SGHRS and CDR2 YFSETQ.

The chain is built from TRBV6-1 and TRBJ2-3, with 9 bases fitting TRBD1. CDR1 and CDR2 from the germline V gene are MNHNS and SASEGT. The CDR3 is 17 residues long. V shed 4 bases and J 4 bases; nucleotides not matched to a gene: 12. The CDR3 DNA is TGTGCCAGCAGTGCGTTCGTGGGACAGGGTTATCCAGATACGCAGTATTTT. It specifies CASSAFVGQGYPDTQYF.

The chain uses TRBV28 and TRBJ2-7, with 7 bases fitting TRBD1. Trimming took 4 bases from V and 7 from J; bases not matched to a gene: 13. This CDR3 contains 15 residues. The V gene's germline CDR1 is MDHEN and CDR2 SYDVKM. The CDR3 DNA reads TGTGCCAGCAGTTCTTGGACAGGTACCCTCTTGGAGCAGTACTTC. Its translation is CASSSWTGTLLEQYF.

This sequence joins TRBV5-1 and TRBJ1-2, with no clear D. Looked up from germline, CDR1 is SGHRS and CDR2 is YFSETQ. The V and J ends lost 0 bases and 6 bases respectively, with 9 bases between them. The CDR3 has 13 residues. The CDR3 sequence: CASSLVKGDGYTF. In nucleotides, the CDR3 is TGCGCCAGCAGCTTGGTAAAAGGAGATGGCTACACCTTC.

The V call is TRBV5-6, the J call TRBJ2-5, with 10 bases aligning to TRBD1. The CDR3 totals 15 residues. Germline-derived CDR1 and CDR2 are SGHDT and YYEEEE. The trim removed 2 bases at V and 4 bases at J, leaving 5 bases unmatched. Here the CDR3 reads CASSLPTGGSETQYF. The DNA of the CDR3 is TGTGCCAGCAGCTTACCGACAGGGGGCTCAGAGACCCAGTACTTC.

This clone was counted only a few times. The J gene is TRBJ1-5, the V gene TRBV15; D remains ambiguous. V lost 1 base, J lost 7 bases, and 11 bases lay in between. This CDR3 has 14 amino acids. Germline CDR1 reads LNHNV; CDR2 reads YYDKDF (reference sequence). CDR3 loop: CATSRVDAGQPQHF. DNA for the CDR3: TGTGCCACCAGCAGAGTTGACGCGGGGCAGCCCCAGCATTTT.

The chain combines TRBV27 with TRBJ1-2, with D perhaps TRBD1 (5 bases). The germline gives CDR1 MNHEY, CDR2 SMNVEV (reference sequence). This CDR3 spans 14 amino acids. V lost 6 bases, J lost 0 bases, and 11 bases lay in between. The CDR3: CASSPQGSNYGYTF. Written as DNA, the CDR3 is TGTGCCAGCAGCCCTCAGGGATCTAACTATGGCTACACCTTC.